This TCR beta chain was found in a study of regulatory T cells in long-lasting Graves disease. To make TCR beta libraries, researchers used iRepertoire HTBI primers and Arm-PCR of CDR3 regions. TCRdb passed the multiplex PCR reads through MiXCR, listing each CDR3 protein once. The table shows some 470,000 distinct CDR3 sequences, with around a fifth occurring only once. V was pared by 4 bases and J by 8 bases, with 7 bases of the junction left unmatched. This CDR3 is built from 14 residues. Germline V lookup: CDR1 MDHEN, CDR2 SYDVKM. This sample's time point: persistent/refractory GD, antithyroid drugs over 5 years with positive TRAb. PBMC RNA was the source of the TCR library. This clonotype was counted a few times. Antigen specificity is unknown. Study-wide results and caveats: Examination was confined to peripheral blood, excluding thyroid tissue. Since the sample size was small, accuracy may have been reduced.

The TCR originated in a female donor with Graves disease. The chain employs TRBV28 and TRBJ2-1; TRBD2 aligns across 8 bases. The sample in question was peripheral blood mononuclear cells (PBMCs), obtained when the disease was refractory, from a patient treated with antithyroid drugs. The DNA of the CDR3 is TGTGCCAGCAGTTCCACCGGACTAGCCTATGAGCAGTTCTTC. Protein sequence: CASSSTGLAYEQFF.